What follows are 25 T cell receptor beta chains derived from one specimen sequenced in a study of identifying expanded T cells in peripheral blood. Clones were sequenced by immunoSEQ multiplex PCR, and TCRdb holds only the in-frame ones, with some missing. The sample lists about 91,000 clones; 88% were seen once. Source material: blood. The receptor set was obtained from a person aged 18 to 70 in good health.

This chain connects TRBV7-3 to TRBJ1-6; possible D gene TRBD1, 6 bases. CDR3 size: 16 residues. V lost 0 bases and J 8 bases, leaving 14 bases between the germline ends. Germline lookup yields CDR1 SGHTA and CDR2 FQGTGA. CDR3: CASSLTPGGKDSPLHF. The CDR3 nucleotides read TGTGCCAGCAGCTTAACCCCCGGGGGCAAGGATTCACCCCTCCACTTT.

The chain links TRBV7-2 to TRBJ2-3; 14 bases are a match to TRBD2. V lost 5 bases and J lost 7; bases outside the gene matches: 8. This CDR3 has 16 amino acids. CDR1 and CDR2 (germline): SGHTA, FQGNSA. CDR3 region: CASSPRTSGGRYTQYF. The CDR3 DNA reads TGTGCCAGCAGCCCCAGGACTAGCGGGGGGCGGTATACGCAGTATTTT.

The rearrangement joins TRBV6-4 to TRBJ2-3; 8 nucleotides match TRBD2. The V gene end was trimmed by 6 bases and the J gene end by 0 bases; junction bases not matched to a gene: 5. The CDR3 consists of 15 residues. Germline V CDR1 and CDR2: MRHNA, SNTAGT. The CDR3 spells CASRLPSGSTDTQYF. Here the CDR3 DNA reads TGTGCCAGCAGGCTTCCTAGCGGGAGCACAGATACGCAGTATTTT.

The V gene is TRBV28, the J gene TRBJ2-3; TRBD1 matches 10 bases. The length of the CDR3 is 16 residues. V lost 1 base, J lost 5 bases, and 6 bases stayed unmatched. Germline V lookup: CDR1 MDHEN, CDR2 SYDVKM. CDR3 region: CASSLSGTGAEDTQYF. The CDR3 DNA sequence: TGTGCCAGCAGTTTATCGGGGACAGGGGCTGAAGATACGCAGTATTTT.

This rearrangement joins TRBV4-2 to TRBJ2-1, with 7 bases that match TRBD2. Germline V lookup: CDR1 LGHNA, CDR2 YNFKEQ. The V segment lost 0 bases and the J segment 0 bases; nucleotides outside the gene matches: 2. The CDR3 sequence is 16 residues long. CDR3 bases: TGTGCCAGCAGCCAAGATCGCGGGAGCTCCTACAATGAGCAGTTCTTC. As protein: CASSQDRGSSYNEQFF.

The J gene is TRBJ1-5, the V gene TRBV28; 7 nucleotides align to TRBD1. This CDR3 is 13 amino acids long. The germline gives CDR1 MDHEN, CDR2 SYDVKM. Trimming cost V 10 bases and J 7 bases; bases outside gene matches: 10. The CDR3 loop reads CATEIDRVQPQHF. Here the CDR3 DNA reads TGTGCCACCGAAATCGACAGGGTGCAGCCCCAGCATTTT.

This chain joins TRBV5-1 and TRBJ2-4; D is perhaps TRBD1 (5 bases). The CDR3 extends over 14 amino acids. Germline V gives CDR1 SGHRS, CDR2 YFSETQ. The V end was cut by 8 bases, the J end by 0 bases, with 12 bases between. The CDR3 sequence: CARTEYVAKNIQYF. CDR3 DNA sequence: TGCGCCAGGACAGAATACGTAGCCAAAAACATTCAGTACTTC. Drawing the rest from reference TRBV5-1 and TRBJ2-4, the complete variable domain is KAGVTQTPRYLIKTRGQQVTLSCSPISGHRSVSWYQQTPGQGLQFLFEYFSETQRNKGNFPGRFSGRQFSNSRSEMNVSTLELGDSALYLCARTEYVAKNIQYFGAGTRLSVL.

This chain links TRBV5-1 with TRBJ2-5; D unresolved. The CDR3 has 13 amino acids. The germline gives CDR1 SGHRS, CDR2 YFSETQ. The V end lost 4 bases, the J end lost 0 bases, and 7 bases lay between the germline ends. The CDR3 coding sequence is TGCGCCAGCAGCCCCAGGTACCAAGAGACCCAGTACTTC. This translates into CASSPRYQETQYF.

The chain recombines TRBV5-4 with TRBJ2-7; TRBD1 matches at 8 bases. Germline V gene sequence: CDR1 SGHNT, CDR2 YYREEE (reference sequence). J gave up 3 bases and V 3 bases, and 8 bases lay outside the gene matches. CDR3 length equals 15 residues. The CDR3 reads CASSSPRTGIYEQYF. As DNA, the CDR3 is TGTGCCAGCAGCTCGCCGCGGACAGGGATCTACGAGCAGTACTTC.

The CDR3 protein is CASSSPGTSGNTGELFF. The DNA of the CDR3 is TGTGCCAGCAGTTCCCCAGGGACTAGCGGTAACACCGGGGAGCTGTTTTTT. This rearrangement joins TRBV28 to TRBJ2-2; 11 nucleotides match TRBD2. CDR1 is MDHEN, CDR2 SYDVKM, per germline. The CDR3 runs to 17 residues. With V trimmed by 4 bases and J by 2 bases, 6 bases remained unmatched.

The rearrangement uses TRBV5-1 and TRBJ2-2; 8 nucleotides agree with TRBD2. Losses at the gene ends were 1 base for V and 6 bases for J; bases not matched to a gene: 8. Per germline, CDR1 SGHRS and CDR2 YFSETQ. The CDR3 extends over 16 amino acids. The CDR3 sequence is CASSLSTGRASGELFF. The CDR3 DNA is TGCGCCAGCAGCTTGTCGACCGGGAGGGCCTCCGGGGAGCTGTTTTTT.

V is TRBV30 and J is TRBJ1-2; D unresolved. The V gene's germline CDR1 is GTSNPN and CDR2 SVGIG (reference sequence). There are 12 residues in the CDR3. V was clipped by 5 bases and J by 4 bases, with 11 bases between them. DNA of the CDR3: TGTGCCTGGTCGAGGGCCGGCTATGGCTACACCTTC. Protein product: CAWSRAGYGYTF.

The genes are TRBV12-5 and TRBJ1-1, with TRBD1 matching 8 bases. CDR3 length equals 14 residues. J was trimmed by 5 bases and V by 2 bases; bases with no gene match: 4. Per the germline V gene, CDR1 is LGHNT and CDR2 is FRNRAP. CDR3 bases: TGTGCTAGTGGTTTGCAGGGGGCAGATACTGAAGCTTTCTTT. Residues: CASGLQGADTEAFF.

V and J are TRBV15 and TRBJ1-2; D possibly corresponds to TRBD1 (5 bases). From germline, CDR1 is LNHNV and CDR2 YYDKDF (reference sequence). This CDR3 region has 16 residues. Trimming left V 1 base short and J 2 bases short, with 14 bases between. This CDR3 reads CATSRVFNGGNYGYTF. The DNA of the CDR3 is TGTGCCACCAGCAGAGTTTTCAACGGGGGGAACTATGGCTACACCTTC.

The CDR3 bases are TGCAGTGCTAGACGGACAGATGAGCAGTTCTTC. The encoded protein is CSARRTDEQFF. The chain carries TRBV20-1 and TRBJ2-1; TRBD1 might be the D (6 bases). The CDR3 runs 11 residues. The germline V gene encodes CDR1 DFQATT and CDR2 SNEGSKA (reference sequence). V gave up 2 bases and J gave up 8 bases, with 7 bases separating them.

This chain uses TRBV11-1 with TRBJ1-2; possibly TRBD1 for D (6 bases). The CDR3 is made up of 18 amino acids. V lost 0 bases, J lost 2 bases, and 19 bases lay in between. Germline V gene data show CDR1 as SGHAT and CDR2 as FQDESV (reference sequence). The CDR3 bases are TGTGCCAGCAGCTTAGCGAGACCGGGACAACGGAAAAACTATGGCTACACCTTC. Protein: CASSLARPGQRKNYGYTF.

The chain couples TRBV7-2 to TRBJ1-3; tentative D call: TRBD1 (6 bases). The CDR3 contains 15 residues. Per germline, CDR1 SGHTA and CDR2 FQGNSA. V shed 5 bases and J shed 5 bases, with 16 bases lying between them. The CDR3 region has the DNA TGTGCCAGCAGCCCCTTTAACAGGGCGCGAAACACCATATATTTT. This codes for CASSPFNRARNTIYF.

The genes are TRBV5-1 and TRBJ1-1, with TRBD1 as a possible D gene (5 bases). The CDR3 totals 13 residues. Trimming removed 5 bases at V and 4 bases at J, with 12 bases between. Germline V lookup: CDR1 SGHRS, CDR2 YFSETQ. In DNA, the CDR3 is TGCGCCAGCAGTTTAGACAGCAGCACTGAAGCTTTCTTT. Translation: CASSLDSSTEAFF.

This clone was picked up one time. V and J are TRBV7-8 and TRBJ1-2; 8 positions agree with TRBD1. This CDR3 is 16 amino acids long. Trimming removed 5 bases from V and 7 bases from J; junction bases left unmatched: 15. Germline V CDR1 and CDR2: SGHVS, FQNEAQ. CDR3 region: CASSPQISDRGFGYTF. In DNA, the CDR3 is TGTGCCAGCAGCCCCCAGATTAGTGACAGGGGCTTTGGCTACACCTTC.

CDR3 in amino acids: CAWRPPPSAPTDTQYF. The DNA of the CDR3 is TGTGCCTGGAGGCCCCCTCCTAGCGCACCCACAGATACGCAGTATTTT. This sequence joins TRBV30 and TRBJ2-3; possibly TRBD2 for D (6 bases). The germline gives CDR1 GTSNPN, CDR2 SVGIG (reference sequence). The CDR3 is 16 residues long. The germline V and J ends were trimmed by 3 bases and 2 bases, with 18 bases remaining between them.

This clone was picked up a small number of times. The chain is built from TRBV6-4 and TRBJ2-1; 8 bases line up with TRBD1. V was pared by 10 bases and J by 5 bases, with 13 bases of the junction left unmatched. The germline CDR1 and CDR2 sequences are MRHNA and SNTAGT. CDR3 length: 15 residues. The CDR3 sequence is CATSPEGQEHNEQFF. The CDR3 coding sequence is TGTGCCACGAGCCCCGAGGGACAGGAGCACAATGAGCAGTTCTTC.

This rearrangement joins TRBV19 to TRBJ1-2; no clear D gene. Trimming shortened V by 3 bases and J by 4 bases, and 9 bases separated the two germline ends. Germline-derived CDR1 and CDR2 are LNHDA and SQIVND (reference sequence). The CDR3 consists of 13 residues. Here the CDR3 reads CASSIRQSYGYTF. In nucleotides, the CDR3 is TGTGCCAGTAGTATCAGGCAGAGCTATGGCTACACCTTC.

The chain uses TRBV11-3 and TRBJ2-5; 9 bases are a match to TRBD1. The CDR3 runs 15 residues. Germline CDR1 SGHNT, CDR2 YENEEA. The junction had 5 bases not matched to a gene; V was cut back by 1 base and J by 5 bases. Written as DNA, the CDR3 is TGTGCCAGCAGCTTAGTAGGACAGGGGATTGAGACCCAGTACTTC. This gives the protein CASSLVGQGIETQYF. Variable domain in full (rest from reference TRBV11-3 and TRBJ2-5): EAGVVQSPRYKIIEKKQPVAFWCNPISGHNTLYWYLQNLGQGPELLIRYENEEAVDDSQLPKDRFSAERLKGVDSTLKIQPAELGDSAVYLCASSLVGQGIETQYFGPGTRLLVL.

This clone was seen just once. V gene TRBV5-1 combines with J gene TRBJ2-7; perhaps D is TRBD1 or TRBD2 (6 bases each). Trimming took off 2 bases at V and 2 bases at J, with 17 bases between the two ends. This CDR3 contains 16 residues. Germline loops: CDR1 SGHRS, CDR2 YFSETQ. CDR3: CASSFGGGAEAYEQYF. The CDR3 DNA reads as TGCGCCAGCAGCTTTGGAGGGGGAGCGGAGGCCTACGAGCAGTACTTC.

The CDR3 region has the DNA TGCGCCAGCAGCCAGGCTAGTCTTAGCACAGATACGCAGTATTTT. Protein product: CASSQASLSTDTQYF. V usage is TRBV4-3 and J usage is TRBJ2-3; D is undetermined. The CDR3 runs 15 residues. V was trimmed by 3 bases and J by 0 bases, leaving 10 bases between them. Per the germline V gene, CDR1 is LGHNA and CDR2 is YSLEER.